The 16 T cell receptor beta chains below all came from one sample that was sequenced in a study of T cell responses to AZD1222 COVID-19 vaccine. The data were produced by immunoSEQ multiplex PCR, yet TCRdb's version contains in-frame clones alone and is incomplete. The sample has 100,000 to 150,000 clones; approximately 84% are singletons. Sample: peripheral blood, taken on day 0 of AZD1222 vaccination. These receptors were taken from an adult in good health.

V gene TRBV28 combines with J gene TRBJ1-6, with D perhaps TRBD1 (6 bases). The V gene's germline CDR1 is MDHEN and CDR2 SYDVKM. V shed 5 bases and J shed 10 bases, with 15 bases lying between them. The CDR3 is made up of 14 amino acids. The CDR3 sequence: CASSRDIRGSPLHF. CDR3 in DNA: TGTGCCAGCAGTCGGGACATCAGAGGGTCACCCCTCCACTTT.

The CDR3: CASSYDSSAEQFF. The DNA of the CDR3 is TGTGCCAGCAGCTACGATAGCTCGGCTGAGCAGTTCTTC. This sequence joins TRBV7-9 and TRBJ2-1, with no clear D. The CDR3 is made up of 13 amino acids. CDR1 SEHNR and CDR2 FQNEAQ come from the germline V gene (reference sequence). V was cut by 4 bases and J by 9 bases, with 13 bases left in between.

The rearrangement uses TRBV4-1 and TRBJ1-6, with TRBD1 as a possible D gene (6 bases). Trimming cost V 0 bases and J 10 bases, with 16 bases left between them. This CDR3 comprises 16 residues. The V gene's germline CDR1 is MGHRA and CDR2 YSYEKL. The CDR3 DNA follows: TGCGCCAGCAGCCAAGATGAGAACAGGGACTACTCACCCCTCCACTTT. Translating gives CASSQDENRDYSPLHF.

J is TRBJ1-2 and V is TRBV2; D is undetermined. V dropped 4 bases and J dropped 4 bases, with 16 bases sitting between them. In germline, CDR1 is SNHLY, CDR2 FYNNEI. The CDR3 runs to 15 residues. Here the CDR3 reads CASSAEQVVSYGYTF. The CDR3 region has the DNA TGTGCCAGCAGTGCCGAGCAGGTGGTGAGCTATGGCTACACCTTC.

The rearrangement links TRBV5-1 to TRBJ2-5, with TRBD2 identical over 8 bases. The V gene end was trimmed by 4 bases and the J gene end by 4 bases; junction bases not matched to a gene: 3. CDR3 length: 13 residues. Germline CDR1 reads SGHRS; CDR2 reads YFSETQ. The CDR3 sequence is CASSGTSRETQYF. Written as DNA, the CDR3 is TGCGCCAGCAGCGGGACTAGTCGAGAGACCCAGTACTTC. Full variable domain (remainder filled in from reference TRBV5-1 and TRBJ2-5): KAGVTQTPRYLIKTRGQQVTLSCSPISGHRSVSWYQQTPGQGLQFLFEYFSETQRNKGNFPGRFSGRQFSNSRSEMNVSTLELGDSALYLCASSGTSRETQYFGPGTRLLVL.

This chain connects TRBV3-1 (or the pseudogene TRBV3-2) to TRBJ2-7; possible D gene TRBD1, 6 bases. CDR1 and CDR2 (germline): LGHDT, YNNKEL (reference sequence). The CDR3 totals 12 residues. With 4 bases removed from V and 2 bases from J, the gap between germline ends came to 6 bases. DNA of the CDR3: TGTGCCAGCAGCCGGACAGCCTACGAGCAGTACTTC. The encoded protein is CASSRTAYEQYF.

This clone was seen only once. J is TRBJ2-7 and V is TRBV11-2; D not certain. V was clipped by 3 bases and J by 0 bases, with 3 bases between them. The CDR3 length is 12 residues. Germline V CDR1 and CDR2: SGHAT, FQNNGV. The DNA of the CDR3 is TGTGCCAGCAGCTTTGGCTCCTACGAGCAGTACTTC. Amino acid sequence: CASSFGSYEQYF.

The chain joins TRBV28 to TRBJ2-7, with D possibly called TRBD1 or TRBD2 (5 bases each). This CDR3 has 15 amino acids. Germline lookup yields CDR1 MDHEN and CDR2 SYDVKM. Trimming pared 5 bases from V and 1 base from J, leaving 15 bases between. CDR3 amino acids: CASSPSGTNSYEQYF. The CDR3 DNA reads TGTGCCAGCAGTCCCTCCGGGACGAATTCCTACGAGCAGTACTTC.

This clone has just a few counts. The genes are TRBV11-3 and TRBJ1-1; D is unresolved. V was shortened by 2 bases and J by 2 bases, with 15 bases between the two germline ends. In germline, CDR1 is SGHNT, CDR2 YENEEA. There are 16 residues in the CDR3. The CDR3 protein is CASSLWEGWGNTEAFF. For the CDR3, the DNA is TGTGCCAGCAGCTTATGGGAGGGATGGGGAAACACTGAAGCTTTCTTT.

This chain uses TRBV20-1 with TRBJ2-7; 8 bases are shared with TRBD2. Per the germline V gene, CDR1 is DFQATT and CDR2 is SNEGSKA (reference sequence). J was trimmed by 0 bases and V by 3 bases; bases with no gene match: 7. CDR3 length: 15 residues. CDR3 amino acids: CSASPASGHSYEQYF. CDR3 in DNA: TGCAGTGCTAGTCCGGCTAGCGGGCACTCCTACGAGCAGTACTTC.

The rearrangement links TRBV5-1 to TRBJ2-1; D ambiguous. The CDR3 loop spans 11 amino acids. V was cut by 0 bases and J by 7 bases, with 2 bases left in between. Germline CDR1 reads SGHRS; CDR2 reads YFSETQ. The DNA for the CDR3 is TGCGCCAGCAGCTTGGCGAATGAGCAGTTCTTC. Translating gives CASSLANEQFF.

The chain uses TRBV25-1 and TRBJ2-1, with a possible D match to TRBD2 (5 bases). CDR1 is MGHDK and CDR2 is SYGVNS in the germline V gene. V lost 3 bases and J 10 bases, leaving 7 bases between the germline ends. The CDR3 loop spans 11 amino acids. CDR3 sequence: CASSDWREQFF. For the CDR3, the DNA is TGTGCCAGCAGTGATTGGAGGGAGCAGTTCTTC.

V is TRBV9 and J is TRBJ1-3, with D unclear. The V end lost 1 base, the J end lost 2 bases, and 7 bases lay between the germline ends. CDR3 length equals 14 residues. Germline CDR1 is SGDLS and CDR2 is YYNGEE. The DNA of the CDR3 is TGTGCCAGCAGCGTAATGGTGACTGGAAACACCATATATTTT. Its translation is CASSVMVTGNTIYF. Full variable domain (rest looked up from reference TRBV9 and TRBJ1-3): DSGVTQTPKHLITATGQRVTLRCSPRSGDLSVYWYQQSLDQGLQFLIQYYNGEERAKGNILERFSAQQFPDLHSELNLSSLELGDSALYFCASSVMVTGNTIYFGEGSWLTVV.

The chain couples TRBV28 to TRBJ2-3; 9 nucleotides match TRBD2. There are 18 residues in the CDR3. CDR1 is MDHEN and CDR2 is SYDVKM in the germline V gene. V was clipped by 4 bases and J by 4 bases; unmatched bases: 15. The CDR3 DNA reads TGTGCCAGCAGTTCGCCCGGACTTAGCGGGAGTTTCGCAGATACGCAGTATTTT. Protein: CASSSPGLSGSFADTQYF.

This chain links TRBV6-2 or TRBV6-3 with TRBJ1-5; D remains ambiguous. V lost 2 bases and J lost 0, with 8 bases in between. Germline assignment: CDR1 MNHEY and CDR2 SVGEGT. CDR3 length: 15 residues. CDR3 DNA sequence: TGTGCCAGCAGTTACCGGCCAGATAGCAATCAGCCCCAGCATTTT. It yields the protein CASSYRPDSNQPQHF.

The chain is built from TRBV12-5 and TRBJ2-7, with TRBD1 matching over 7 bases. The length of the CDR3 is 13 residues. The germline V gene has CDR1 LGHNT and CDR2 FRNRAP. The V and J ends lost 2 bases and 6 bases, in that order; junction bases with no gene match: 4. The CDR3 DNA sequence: TGTGCTAGTGGTTTGCCACAGGGGCGCGAGCAGTACTTC. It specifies CASGLPQGREQYF.